The present T cell receptor (beta chain) was sequenced within a study of CD8 T cells in ankylosing spondylitis (dated by TCRdb to the late 2010s). General notes on the study: T cell receptor beta repertoires were profiled in healthy donors and ankylosing spondylitis patients so that disease-linked TCR variants could be found. Peripheral blood was sampled, and synovial fluid was also collected from ankylosing spondylitis patients. The whole study cohort included 90 to 120 healthy donors and 20 to 30 ankylosing spondylitis patients.

What the research found in general, with its limitations: Some motif variants had previously been reported in the synovial fluid and blood of reactive arthritis patients, which suggests shared mechanisms of disease initiation. Significant enrichment of the disease-linked clones was reported in matched synovial fluid samples from ankylosing spondylitis patients. A TCR beta motif of several highly homologous amino acid variants appeared characteristic of blood from ankylosing spondylitis patients. The disease-linked clones showed a CD8+ phenotype and occurred at relatively low frequencies in peripheral blood.

Sequencing instrument: Illumina HiSeq 2500. Quantitative 5'-RACE with molecular barcodes was used to prepare TCR beta libraries. From the authors' description of their analysis: A new computational method, built on a probabilistic model of VDJ rearrangement, was used to identify disease-linked TCR variants. TCRdb trimmed public reads at Q25 via fastp, called clones via MiXCR and kept in-frame beta chains. Each CDR3 protein appears once, grouped with its most common genes and DNA. TCRdb's processing, not the authors', yielded these V and J calls. The sample table holds around 280,000 distinct CDR3 sequences, of which about 19% were seen once. The ten largest clones capture 7.5% to 9% of the sample. At the junction V is shortened by 2 bases and J by 2 bases, with 13 bases in between. CDR1 SGHAT and CDR2 FQNNGV were looked up in the germline V gene. The CDR3 spans 16 residues, from the cysteine through the phenylalanine. Only the CDR3 DNA is retained, 48 bases long and in frame from the first base.

Worth noting for this clonotype: It has no known antigen specificity. No much larger clone exists at a distance of one base, and base qualities are not known.

This receptor was identified in a male donor with ankylosing spondylitis or in good health (not recorded which). The receptor chain draws on TRBV11-2 and TRBJ2-1, and the D gene may be TRBD2, 6 bases matching. Sequenced material: blood, either unsorted or a sorted T cell fraction (not recorded which). The bases are TGTGCCAGCAGCTTACTGCGGGGTCGCACCTACAATGAGCAGTTCTTC. Translated, this is CASSLLRGRTYNEQFF.